This T cell receptor (beta chain) was sequenced for a study of a mutant IDH1 vaccine in newly diagnosed glioma. Study summary: Following radiotherapy alone, or alongside temozolomide cycles, vaccination was started after an interval of 4-6 weeks.

As for time point: week 47, end of study. With topical imiquimod, each dose of the vaccine consisted of 300 ug of mutant IDH1 20-mer peptide. TCRdb's copy holds only in-frame clones and misses some; the assay was immunoSEQ multiplex PCR. The table records roughly 34,000 clones, 65% to 85% of them present only once. About this clone itself: Its antigen is currently unknown.

Germline CDR1 and CDR2: SGHAT and FQNNGV. This CDR3 has 16 residues. V shed 5 bases, J shed 2 bases, and the junction held 10 bases outside the gene matches. The TCR comes from a man aged 25-45 years with glioma. The rearrangement links TRBV11-2 to TRBJ2-7, with TRBD1 matching over 9 bases. Here the sequenced sample was PBMCs, taken from a glioma patient whose treatment included an IDH1 peptide vaccine. In DNA, the CDR3 is TGTGCCAGCAGCCGTCAGGGACAGGGCTTTCCCTACGAGCAGTACTTC. This translates into CASSRQGQGFPYEQYF.